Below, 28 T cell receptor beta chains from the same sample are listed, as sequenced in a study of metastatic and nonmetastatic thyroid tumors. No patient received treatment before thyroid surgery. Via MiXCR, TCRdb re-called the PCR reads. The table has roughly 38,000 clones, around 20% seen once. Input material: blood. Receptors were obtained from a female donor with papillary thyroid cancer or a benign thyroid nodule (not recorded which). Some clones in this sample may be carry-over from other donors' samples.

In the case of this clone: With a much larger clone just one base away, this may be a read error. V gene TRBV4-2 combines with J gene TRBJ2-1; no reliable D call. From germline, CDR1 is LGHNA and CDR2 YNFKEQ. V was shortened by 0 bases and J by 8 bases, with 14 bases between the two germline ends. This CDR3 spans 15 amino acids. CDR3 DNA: TGTGCCAGCAGCCAAGATGAGCTCCCTAGGGATGAGCAGTTCTTC. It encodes CASSQDELPRDEQFF.

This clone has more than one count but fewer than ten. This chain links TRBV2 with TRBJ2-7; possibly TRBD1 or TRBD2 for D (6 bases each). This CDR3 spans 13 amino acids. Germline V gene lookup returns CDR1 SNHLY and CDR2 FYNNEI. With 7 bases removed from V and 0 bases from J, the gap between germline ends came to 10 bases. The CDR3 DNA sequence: TGTGCCAGCAAGGGGGGCAGCTCCTACGAGCAGTACTTC. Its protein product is CASKGGSSYEQYF.

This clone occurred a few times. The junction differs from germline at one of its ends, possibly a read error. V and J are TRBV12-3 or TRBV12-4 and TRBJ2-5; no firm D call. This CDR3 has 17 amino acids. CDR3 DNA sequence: TGTGCCATCAGTCAGTTTTCATTCCCGAGAGAAAGAGAGGCCCAGTACTTC. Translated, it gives CAISQFSFPREREAQYF.

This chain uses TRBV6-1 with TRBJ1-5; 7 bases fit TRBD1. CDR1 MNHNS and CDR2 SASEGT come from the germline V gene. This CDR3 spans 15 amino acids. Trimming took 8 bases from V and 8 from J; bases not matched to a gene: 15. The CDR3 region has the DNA TGTGCCAGCGTTTCCCCCGACAGGGAGGGCGAGCCCCAGCATTTT. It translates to CASVSPDREGEPQHF.

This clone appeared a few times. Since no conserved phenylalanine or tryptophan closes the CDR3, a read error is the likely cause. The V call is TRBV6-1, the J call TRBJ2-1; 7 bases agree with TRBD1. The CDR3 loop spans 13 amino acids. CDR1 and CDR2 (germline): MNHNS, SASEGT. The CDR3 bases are TGTGCCGGCAGTCCCGACAGGGACAATGAGCAGTTCTTA. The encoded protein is CAGSPDRDNEQFL.

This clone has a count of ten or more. This CDR3 is CASSLGQGGETQYF. The CDR3, as DNA: TGTGCCAGCAGCTTAGGCCAGGGGGGGGAGACCCAGTACTTC. This rearrangement joins TRBV11-2 to TRBJ2-5; either TRBD1 or TRBD2 may fit D (7 bases each). The CDR3 covers 14 residues. V was shortened by 1 base and J by 5 bases, with 11 bases between the two germline ends. From germline, CDR1 is SGHAT and CDR2 FQNNGV.

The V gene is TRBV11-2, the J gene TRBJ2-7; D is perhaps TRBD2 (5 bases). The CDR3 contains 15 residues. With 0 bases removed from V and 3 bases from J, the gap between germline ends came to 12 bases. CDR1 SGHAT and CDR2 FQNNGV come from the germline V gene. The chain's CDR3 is CASSLEPLVHYEQYF. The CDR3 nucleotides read TGTGCCAGCAGCTTAGAACCACTAGTCCACTACGAGCAGTACTTC.

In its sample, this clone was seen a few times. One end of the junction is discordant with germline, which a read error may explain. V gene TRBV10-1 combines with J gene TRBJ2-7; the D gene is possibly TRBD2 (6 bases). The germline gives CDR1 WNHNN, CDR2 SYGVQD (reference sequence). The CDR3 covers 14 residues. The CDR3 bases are TGCTCCAGCAGCCCGGTACTAGCAACCTACGAGCAGTACTTC. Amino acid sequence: CSSSPVLATYEQYF.

CDR3 amino acids: CASSPGQRMNTEAFF. DNA for the CDR3: TGCGCCAGCTCCCCGGGACAGCGTATGAACACTGAAGCTTTCTTT. This rearrangement joins TRBV5-1 to TRBJ1-1; 7 bases fit TRBD1. The CDR3 runs 15 residues. In germline, CDR1 is SGHRS, CDR2 YFSETQ. After removal of 7 bases from V and 0 bases from J, the junction contained 9 bases not matched to a gene.

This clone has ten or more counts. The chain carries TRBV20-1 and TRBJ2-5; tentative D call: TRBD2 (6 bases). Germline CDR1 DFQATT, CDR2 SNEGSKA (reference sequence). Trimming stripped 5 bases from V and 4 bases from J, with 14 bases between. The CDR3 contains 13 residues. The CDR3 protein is CSAGLASAETQYF. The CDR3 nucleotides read TGCAGTGCTGGGCTTGCTAGCGCAGAGACCCAGTACTTC.

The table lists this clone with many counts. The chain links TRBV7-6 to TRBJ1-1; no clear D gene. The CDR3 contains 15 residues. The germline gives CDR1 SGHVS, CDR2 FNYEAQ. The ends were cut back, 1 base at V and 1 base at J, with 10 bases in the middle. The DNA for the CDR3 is TGTGCCAGCAGCTTAGAGGGCAGGCAGAACACTGAAGCTTTCTTT. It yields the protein CASSLEGRQNTEAFF.

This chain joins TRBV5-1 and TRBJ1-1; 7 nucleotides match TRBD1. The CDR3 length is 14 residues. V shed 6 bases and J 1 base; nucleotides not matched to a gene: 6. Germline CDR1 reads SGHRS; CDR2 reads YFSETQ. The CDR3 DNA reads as TGCGCCAGCACTATGGGACAGACGAACACTGAAGCTTTCTTT. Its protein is CASTMGQTNTEAFF.

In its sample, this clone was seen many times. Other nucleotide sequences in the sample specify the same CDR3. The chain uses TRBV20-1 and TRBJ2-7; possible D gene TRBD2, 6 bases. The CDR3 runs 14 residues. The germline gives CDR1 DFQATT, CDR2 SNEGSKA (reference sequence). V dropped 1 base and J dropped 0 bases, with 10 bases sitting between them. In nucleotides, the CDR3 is TGCAGTGCTAGAGGGAGGAGGGGCTCCTACGAGCAGTACTTC. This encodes CSARGRRGSYEQYF.

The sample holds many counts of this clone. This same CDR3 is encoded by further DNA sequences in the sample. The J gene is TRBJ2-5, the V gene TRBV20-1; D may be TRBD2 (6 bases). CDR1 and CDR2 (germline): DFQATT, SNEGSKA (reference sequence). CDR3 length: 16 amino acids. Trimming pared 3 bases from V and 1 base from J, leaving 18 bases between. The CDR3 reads CSARALATRGQETQYF. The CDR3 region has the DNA TGCAGTGCTAGGGCGCTAGCGACAAGAGGCCAAGAGACCCAGTACTTC.

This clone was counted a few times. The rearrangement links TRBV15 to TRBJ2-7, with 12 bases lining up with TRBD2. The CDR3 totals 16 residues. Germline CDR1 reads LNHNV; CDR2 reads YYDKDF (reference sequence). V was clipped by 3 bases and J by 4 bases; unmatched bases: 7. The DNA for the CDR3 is TGTGCCACCAGCAGCCGTACCGGACTAGCGGGATACGAGCAGTACTTC. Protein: CATSSRTGLAGYEQYF.

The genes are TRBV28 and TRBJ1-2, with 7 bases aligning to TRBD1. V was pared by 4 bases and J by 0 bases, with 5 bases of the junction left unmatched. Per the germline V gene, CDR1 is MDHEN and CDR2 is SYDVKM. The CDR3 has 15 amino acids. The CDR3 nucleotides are TGTGCCAGCAGTTCACCCGGGACAGCTAACTATGGCTACACCTTC. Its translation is CASSSPGTANYGYTF.

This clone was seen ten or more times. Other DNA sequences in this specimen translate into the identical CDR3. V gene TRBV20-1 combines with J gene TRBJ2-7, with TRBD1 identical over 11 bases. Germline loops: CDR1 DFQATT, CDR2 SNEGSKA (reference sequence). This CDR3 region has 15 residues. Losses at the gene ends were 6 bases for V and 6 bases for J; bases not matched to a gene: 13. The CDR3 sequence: CSATPGTGGSLEQYF. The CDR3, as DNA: TGCAGTGCCACCCCCGGGACAGGGGGTTCTCTCGAGCAGTACTTC.

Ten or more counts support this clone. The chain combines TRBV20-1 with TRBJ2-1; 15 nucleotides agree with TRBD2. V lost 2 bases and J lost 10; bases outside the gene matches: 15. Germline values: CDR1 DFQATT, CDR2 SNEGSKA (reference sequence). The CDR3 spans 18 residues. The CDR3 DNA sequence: TGCAGTGCTAGAAGGAGTCGGGGACTAGCGGGAGGTTTAGGGGAGCAGTTCTTC. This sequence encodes CSARRSRGLAGGLGEQFF.

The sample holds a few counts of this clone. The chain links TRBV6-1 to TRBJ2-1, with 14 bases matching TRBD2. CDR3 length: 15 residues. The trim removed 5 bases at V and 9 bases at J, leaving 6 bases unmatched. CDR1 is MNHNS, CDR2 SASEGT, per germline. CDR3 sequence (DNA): TGTGCCAGCAGTCCGGGACTAGCGGGGGTGGGTGAGCAGTTCTTC. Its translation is CASSPGLAGVGEQFF.

CDR3 protein: CSASIGGRWRNEQFF. CDR3 sequence (DNA): TGCAGTGCTAGTATCGGCGGGAGGTGGAGGAATGAGCAGTTCTTC. The chain recombines TRBV20-1 with TRBJ2-1; the match to TRBD2 covers 8 bases. From germline, CDR1 is DFQATT and CDR2 SNEGSKA (reference sequence). V lost 3 bases to trimming and J lost 7 bases; unmatched junction nucleotides: 11. The CDR3 loop spans 15 amino acids.

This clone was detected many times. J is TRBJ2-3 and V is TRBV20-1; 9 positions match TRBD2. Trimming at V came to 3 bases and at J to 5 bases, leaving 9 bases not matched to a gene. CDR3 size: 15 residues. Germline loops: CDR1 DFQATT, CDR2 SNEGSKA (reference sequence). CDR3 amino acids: CSARPGGRGQDTQYF. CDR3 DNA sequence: TGCAGTGCTAGGCCCGGCGGGAGGGGACAAGATACGCAGTATTTT.

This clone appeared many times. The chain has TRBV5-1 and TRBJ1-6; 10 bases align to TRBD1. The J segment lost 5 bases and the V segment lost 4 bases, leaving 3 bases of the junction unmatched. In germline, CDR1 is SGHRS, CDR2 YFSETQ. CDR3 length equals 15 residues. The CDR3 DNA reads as TGCGCCAGCAGCGGAGGACAGGGGGATAATTCACCCCTCCACTTT. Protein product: CASSGGQGDNSPLHF.

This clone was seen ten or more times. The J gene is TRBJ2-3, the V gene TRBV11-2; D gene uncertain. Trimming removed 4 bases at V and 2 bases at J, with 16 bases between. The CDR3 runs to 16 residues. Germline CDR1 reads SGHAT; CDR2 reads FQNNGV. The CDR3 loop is CASSSETLKITDTQYF. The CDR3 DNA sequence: TGTGCCAGCAGCTCGGAGACTTTGAAGATCACAGATACGCAGTATTTT. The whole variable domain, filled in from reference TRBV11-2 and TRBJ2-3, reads EAGVAQSPRYKIIEKRQSVAFWCNPISGHATLYWYQQILGQGPKLLIQFQNNGVVDDSQLPKDRFSAERLKGVDSTLKIQPAKLEDSAVYLCASSSETLKITDTQYFGPGTRLTVL.

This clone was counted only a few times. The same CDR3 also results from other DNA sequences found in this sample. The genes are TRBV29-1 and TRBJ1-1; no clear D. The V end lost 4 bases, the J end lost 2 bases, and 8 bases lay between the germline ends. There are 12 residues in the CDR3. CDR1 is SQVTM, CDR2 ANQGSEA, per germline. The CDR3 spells CSVGGTNTEAFF. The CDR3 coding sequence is TGCAGCGTTGGCGGAACTAACACTGAAGCTTTCTTT.

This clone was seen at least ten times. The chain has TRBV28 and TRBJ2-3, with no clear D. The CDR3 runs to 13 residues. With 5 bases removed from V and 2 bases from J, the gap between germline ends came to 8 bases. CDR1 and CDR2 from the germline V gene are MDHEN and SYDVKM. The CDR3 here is CASSDTFTDTQYF. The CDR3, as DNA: TGTGCCAGCAGTGATACATTCACAGATACGCAGTATTTT.

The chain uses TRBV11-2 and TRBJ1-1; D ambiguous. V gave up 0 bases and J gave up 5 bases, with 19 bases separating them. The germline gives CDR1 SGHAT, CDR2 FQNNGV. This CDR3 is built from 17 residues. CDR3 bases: TGTGCCAGCAGCTTAGATGTCAGGTTGTGGTCGAATACTGAAGCTTTCTTT. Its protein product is CASSLDVRLWSNTEAFF.

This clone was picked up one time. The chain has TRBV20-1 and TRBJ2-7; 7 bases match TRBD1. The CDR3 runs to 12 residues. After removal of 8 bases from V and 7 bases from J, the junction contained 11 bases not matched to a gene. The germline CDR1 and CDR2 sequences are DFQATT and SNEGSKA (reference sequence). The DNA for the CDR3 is TGCAGTACCGGTGAGGGGGCTGGGGAGCAGTACTTC. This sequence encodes CSTGEGAGEQYF.

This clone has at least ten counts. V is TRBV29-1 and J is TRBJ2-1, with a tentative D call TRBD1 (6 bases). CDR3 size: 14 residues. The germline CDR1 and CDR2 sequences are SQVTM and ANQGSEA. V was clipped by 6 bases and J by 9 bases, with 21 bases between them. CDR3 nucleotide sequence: TGCAGCGTCTCCGTGGAGACAGGAGGTTCTGAGCAGTTCTTC. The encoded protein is CSVSVETGGSEQFF.